Presented here are 5 T cell receptor beta chains from one specimen sequenced in a study of OX40 agonist ivuxolimab in advanced cancers. Profiling relied on immunoSEQ multiplex PCR, and the TCRdb table lists in-frame clones only, not all of them. Here the sample spans 70,000 to 80,000 clones, about 89% being singletons. Here the sequenced sample was CD4+ or CD8+ T cells sorted from blood, taken in a trial of the OX40 agonist ivuxolimab. Receptors were obtained from an adult with an advanced solid tumor such as melanoma, head and neck, liver or kidney cancer.

V usage is TRBV9 and J usage is TRBJ1-4; 8 positions agree with TRBD1. J was trimmed by 6 bases and V by 4 bases; bases with no gene match: 8. The CDR3 is made up of 15 amino acids. Germline V gives CDR1 SGDLS, CDR2 YYNGEE. The CDR3 spells CASSPRTGLDEKLFF. CDR3 nucleotide sequence: TGTGCCAGCAGCCCCCGGACAGGGCTTGATGAAAAACTGTTTTTT.

V usage is TRBV10-2 and J usage is TRBJ2-1; D is possibly TRBD2 (6 bases). The V gene lost 8 bases and the J gene lost 10 bases, with 12 bases spanning the gap. This CDR3 region has 11 residues. Germline V CDR1 and CDR2: WSHSY, SAAADI. CDR3 sequence: CASRGYGEQFF. CDR3 in DNA: TGCGCCAGCCGGGGGTACGGAGAGCAGTTCTTC.

This rearrangement joins TRBV5-1 to TRBJ2-3; the D is unclear. The germline V gene has CDR1 SGHRS and CDR2 YFSETQ. The V and J ends lost 5 bases and 0 bases respectively, with 13 bases between them. The CDR3 consists of 15 residues. The CDR3 spells CASRADGYSTDTQYF. CDR3 DNA sequence: TGCGCCAGCAGGGCCGACGGTTATAGCACAGATACGCAGTATTTT. Full variable domain (rest looked up from reference TRBV5-1 and TRBJ2-3): KAGVTQTPRYLIKTRGQQVTLSCSPISGHRSVSWYQQTPGQGLQFLFEYFSETQRNKGNFPGRFSGRQFSNSRSEMNVSTLELGDSALYLCASRADGYSTDTQYFGPGTRLTVL.

The chain links TRBV7-2 to TRBJ1-6; a possible D gene is TRBD1 (5 bases). Looked up from germline, CDR1 is SGHTA and CDR2 is FQGNSA. The CDR3 contains 15 residues. V lost 1 base and J 8 bases, leaving 12 bases between the germline ends. The CDR3 DNA reads TGTGCCAGCAGCTTAGGCGCAGGGAGGGATTCACCCCTCCACTTT. Its protein is CASSLGAGRDSPLHF.

The chain employs TRBV2 and TRBJ2-1; maybe TRBD2 (5 bases). The CDR3 runs 10 residues. The germline V gene has CDR1 SNHLY and CDR2 FYNNEI. Trimming pared 8 bases from V and 13 bases from J, leaving 12 bases between. CDR3 residues: CASSSAGQFF. As DNA, the CDR3 is TGTGCCAGCTCATCCGCGGGTCAGTTCTTC.